The 30 T cell receptor beta chains below all came from one sample that was sequenced in a study of blood T cell repertoires in COVID-19. Sequencing used immunoSEQ multiplex PCR; TCRdb keeps in-frame clones, though not all of them. The table shows under 200,000 clones, with 88% occurring only once. Material for sequencing was peripheral blood. The receptors were sampled from a man aged 50 to 59 who had recovered from COVID-19.

The V gene is TRBV7-2, the J gene TRBJ1-2, with TRBD1 as a possible D gene (6 bases). V was trimmed by 2 bases and J by 4 bases, leaving 11 bases between them. The CDR3 is 14 amino acids. Germline loops: CDR1 SGHTA, CDR2 FQGNSA. The CDR3, as DNA: TGTGCCAGCAGCTTAAACGACAGGTTCTATGGCTACACCTTC. It encodes CASSLNDRFYGYTF.

This clone was seen once. The chain combines TRBV18 with TRBJ1-1; D call uncertain. From germline, CDR1 is KGHSH and CDR2 LQKENI. Deletions cut 0 bases from V and 0 bases from J, with 8 bases between. This CDR3 is 15 amino acids long. CDR3 sequence (DNA): TGTGCCAGCTCACCACCGGCCCAACTGAACACTGAAGCTTTCTTT. Translated: CASSPPAQLNTEAFF.

This chain uses TRBV2 with TRBJ1-5, with TRBD1 as a possible D gene (6 bases). V lost 3 bases and J 3 bases, leaving 9 bases between the germline ends. Germline CDR1 and CDR2: SNHLY and FYNNEI. The CDR3 is 14 residues long. The CDR3 DNA sequence: TGTGCCAGCAGTGAGACAGGTGACAATCAGCCCCAGCATTTT. Its protein product is CASSETGDNQPQHF.

The V and J genes are TRBV5-6 and TRBJ2-3; D gene ambiguous. This CDR3 region has 15 residues. V was pared by 5 bases and J by 6 bases, with 19 bases between. The germline gives CDR1 SGHDT, CDR2 YYEEEE. The CDR3 sequence: CASRLRVLIVDTQYF. The CDR3 DNA reads TGTGCCAGCAGGCTCCGGGTCCTTATAGTGGATACGCAGTATTTT.

This chain links TRBV15 with TRBJ2-2, with D perhaps TRBD1 (6 bases). Germline CDR1 and CDR2: LNHNV and YYDKDF (reference sequence). The ends were cut back, 1 base at V and 1 base at J, with 13 bases in the middle. The CDR3 contains 17 residues. The CDR3 DNA sequence: TGTGCCACCAGCAGAGCTACCGGGACACAGAACACCGGGGAGCTGTTTTTT. Protein: CATSRATGTQNTGELFF.

This sequence joins TRBV19 and TRBJ2-7, with D tentatively TRBD1 (6 bases). CDR1 LNHDA and CDR2 SQIVND come from the germline V gene (reference sequence). This CDR3 is 14 amino acids long. Trimming took off 5 bases at V and 0 bases at J, with 11 bases between the two ends. CDR3 DNA: TGTGCCAGTAGTCGGCAGGGGTCCTCCTACGAGCAGTACTTC. It codes for CASSRQGSSYEQYF.

This CDR3 is CASSLPGLAGGMGTQYF. In nucleotides, the CDR3 is TGTGCCAGCAGCCTCCCGGGACTAGCGGGAGGGATGGGGACCCAGTACTTC. J is TRBJ2-5 and V is TRBV3-1 (or the pseudogene TRBV3-2); 16 nucleotides agree with TRBD2. The germline V gene has CDR1 LGHDT and CDR2 YNNKEL (reference sequence). After removal of 4 bases from V and 7 bases from J, the junction contained 9 bases not matched to a gene. CDR3 length equals 17 residues.

V and J are TRBV7-2 and TRBJ2-3; possible D gene TRBD2, 6 bases. V was pared by 4 bases and J by 4 bases, with 18 bases between. The CDR3 totals 16 residues. The germline V gene has CDR1 SGHTA and CDR2 FQGNSA. CDR3 nucleotides: TGTGCCAGCAGCTCACAAGATGTACTAGCAGCAGATACGCAGTATTTT. Translated, it gives CASSSQDVLAADTQYF.

This sequence joins TRBV5-1 and TRBJ1-1, with TRBD1 matching 9 bases. There are 19 residues in the CDR3. V lost 4 bases and J lost 0; bases outside the gene matches: 16. Germline CDR1 reads SGHRS; CDR2 reads YFSETQ. The CDR3 spells CASSPGQGRVEGLNTEAFF. CDR3 in DNA: TGCGCCAGCAGCCCGGGACAGGGCCGAGTGGAAGGCCTGAACACTGAAGCTTTCTTT.

The J gene is TRBJ2-7, the V gene TRBV7-2; the match to TRBD1 covers 7 bases. In germline, CDR1 is SGHTA, CDR2 FQGNSA. The CDR3 extends over 14 amino acids. V lost 0 bases, J lost 3 bases, and 2 bases stayed unmatched. This chain's CDR3 is CASSLASGGYEQYF. CDR3 nucleotides: TGTGCCAGCAGCTTAGCGTCAGGGGGCTACGAGCAGTACTTC.

This clone appeared once. V usage is TRBV2 and J usage is TRBJ2-5, with no clear D. The CDR3 contains 14 residues. The V gene's germline CDR1 is SNHLY and CDR2 FYNNEI. Trimming removed 3 bases from V and 2 bases from J, with 10 bases in between. CDR3 coding DNA: TGTGCCAGCAGTGATTTGGGCAGGCAAGAGACCCAGTACTTC. Protein: CASSDLGRQETQYF.

The chain couples TRBV27 to TRBJ2-5; 7 bases are a match to TRBD1. Germline-derived CDR1 and CDR2 are MNHEY and SMNVEV (reference sequence). The CDR3 totals 17 residues. V lost 5 bases and J lost 2; bases outside the gene matches: 14. Written as DNA, the CDR3 is TGTGCCAGCAGTCCCATAACGACAGGGTGGGAGCAAGAGACCCAGTACTTC. Amino acid sequence: CASSPITTGWEQETQYF.

The chain uses TRBV4-3 and TRBJ2-5; 7 bases align to TRBD1. V shed 0 bases and J 2 bases; nucleotides not matched to a gene: 12. Germline V gene data show CDR1 as LGHNA and CDR2 as YSLEER. This CDR3 spans 18 amino acids. CDR3: CASSQDSLWGTAQETQYF. The CDR3 nucleotides read TGCGCCAGCAGCCAAGATAGTTTATGGGGGACAGCACAAGAGACCCAGTACTTC.

J is TRBJ2-1 and V is TRBV28, with TRBD2 identical over 12 bases. The J segment lost 9 bases and the V segment lost 6 bases, leaving 9 bases of the junction unmatched. Germline loops: CDR1 MDHEN, CDR2 SYDVKM. The CDR3 length is 15 residues. The DNA for the CDR3 is TGTGCCAGCAGCTCCGCTAGCGGGGGGGTCCTTGAGCAGTTCTTC. Protein: CASSSASGGVLEQFF.

The V gene is TRBV7-2, the J gene TRBJ2-2; the match to TRBD2 covers 11 bases. V lost 6 bases and J lost 9; bases outside the gene matches: 12. CDR3 length: 16 amino acids. The germline CDR1 and CDR2 sequences are SGHTA and FQGNSA. The CDR3 spells CASSSGTSGHLRELFF. The CDR3 DNA reads as TGTGCCAGCAGTTCCGGGACTAGCGGCCATTTACGGGAGCTGTTTTTT.

This chain links TRBV19 with TRBJ2-5, with 7 bases matching TRBD1. Germline lookup yields CDR1 LNHDA and CDR2 SQIVND (reference sequence). V lost 4 bases and J lost 4; bases outside the gene matches: 6. This CDR3 contains 14 residues. The CDR3 coding sequence is TGTGCCAGTAGTAGAGGCAGGGGGAGAGAGACCCAGTACTTC. As protein: CASSRGRGRETQYF.

As concerns this clone: Its ends do not fully match the called genes, so a read error is possible. The chain joins TRBV24-1 to TRBJ2-4; 8 nucleotides agree with TRBD1. The germline V gene has CDR1 KGHDR and CDR2 SFDVKD. The CDR3 runs 12 residues. The CDR3 region has the DNA TGTGCCACCAGTGATGGGACAGGCGCGAACCACTTC. Translation: CATSDGTGANHF.

J is TRBJ2-5 and V is TRBV27; 8 nucleotides line up with TRBD2. Germline CDR1 is MNHEY and CDR2 is SMNVEV (reference sequence). This CDR3 is 15 amino acids long. Losses at the gene ends were 2 bases for V and 5 bases for J; bases not matched to a gene: 7. In DNA, the CDR3 is TGTGCCAGCAGTTTAGTCCGGGGGGGCGGTGAGACCCAGTACTTC. Protein product: CASSLVRGGGETQYF.

This chain connects TRBV3-1 (or the pseudogene TRBV3-2) to TRBJ1-2; no clear D gene. CDR1 LGHDT and CDR2 YNNKEL come from the germline V gene (reference sequence). The CDR3 has 13 amino acids. V dropped 3 bases and J dropped 4 bases, with 9 bases sitting between them. The CDR3: CASSQESIYGYTF. CDR3 sequence (DNA): TGTGCCAGCAGCCAGGAGAGTATCTATGGCTACACCTTC.

This chain links TRBV5-1 with TRBJ1-4; D may be TRBD1 (5 bases). This CDR3 contains 15 residues. Germline CDR1 is SGHRS and CDR2 is YFSETQ. V dropped 0 bases and J dropped 8 bases, with 14 bases sitting between them. The CDR3 coding sequence is TGCGCCAGCAGCTTGGACAGAATGAAGGGGGAAAAACTGTTTTTT. Its translation is CASSLDRMKGEKLFF.

This chain links TRBV10-2 with TRBJ2-7; TRBD2 matches 11 bases. The ends lost 7 bases at V and 3 bases at J; junction bases unmatched: 5. CDR1 WSHSY and CDR2 SAAADI come from the germline V gene. CDR3 size: 14 residues. CDR3 nucleotide sequence: TGCGCCAGCAAGACTAGCGGGACCTTCTACGAGCAGTACTTC. Translation gives CASKTSGTFYEQYF.

This rearrangement joins TRBV2 to TRBJ2-3; TRBD1 agrees at 8 bases. The germline gives CDR1 SNHLY, CDR2 FYNNEI. CDR3 length equals 19 residues. J gave up 0 bases and V 4 bases, and 15 bases lay outside the gene matches. The CDR3 region is CASSADRVRAGYSTDTQYF. In DNA form, the CDR3 reads TGTGCCAGCAGTGCGGACAGGGTGAGGGCGGGGTATAGCACAGATACGCAGTATTTT.

The chain has TRBV19 and TRBJ1-2, with D possibly TRBD1 on 6 matching bases. The V gene's germline CDR1 is LNHDA and CDR2 SQIVND (reference sequence). The length of the CDR3 is 13 residues. V was cut by 3 bases and J by 4 bases, with 9 bases left in between. The CDR3 sequence is CASSIQGSYGYTF. CDR3 bases: TGTGCCAGTAGTATCCAGGGGAGCTATGGCTACACCTTC.

The CDR3 spells CASSTSRNTIYF. The CDR3 DNA follows: TGTGCCAGCAGCACATCCCGAAACACCATATATTTT. The rearrangement links TRBV7-2 to TRBJ1-3; unclear D gene. Germline CDR1 and CDR2: SGHTA and FQGNSA. CDR3 length: 12 residues. The germline V and J ends were trimmed by 5 bases and 5 bases, with 7 bases remaining between them.

The rearrangement links TRBV6-5 to TRBJ2-7; D unresolved. Trimming took off 5 bases at V and 7 bases at J, with 15 bases between the two ends. Germline-derived CDR1 and CDR2 are MNHEY and SVGAGI. CDR3 length: 13 residues. The CDR3 reads CASSRTSGVEQYF. CDR3 in DNA: TGTGCCAGCAGTCGAACCTCAGGTGTTGAGCAGTACTTC.

Only one count was recorded for this clone. Other nucleotide sequences from this sample produce the same CDR3. The chain combines TRBV19 with TRBJ2-7, with 7 positions matching TRBD1. Germline V gene data show CDR1 as LNHDA and CDR2 as SQIVND (reference sequence). The CDR3 has 14 residues. The V gene end was trimmed by 1 base and the J gene end by 0 bases; junction bases not matched to a gene: 0. The CDR3 region is CASSIGTGSYEQYF. CDR3 sequence (DNA): TGTGCCAGTAGTATAGGGACAGGCTCCTACGAGCAGTACTTC. The full variable domain, in which reference TRBV19 and TRBJ2-7 provide the parts outside the CDR3, is DGGITQSPKYLFRKEGQNVTLSCEQNLNHDAMYWYRQDPGQGLRLIYYSQIVNDFQKGDIAEGYSVSREKKESFPLTVTSAQKNPTAFYLCASSIGTGSYEQYFGPGTRLTVT.

The rearrangement uses TRBV29-1 and TRBJ2-7; perhaps TRBD1 as D (6 bases). V gave up 6 bases and J gave up 3 bases, with 9 bases separating them. The germline gives CDR1 SQVTM, CDR2 ANQGSEA. This CDR3 has 11 amino acids. The CDR3 spells CSVGHIYEQYF. The CDR3 coding sequence is TGCAGCGTGGGACACATCTACGAGCAGTACTTC.

This clone has a single count. V gene TRBV5-6 combines with J gene TRBJ1-6; 8 bases match TRBD1. Germline V gene lookup returns CDR1 SGHDT and CDR2 YYEEEE. The V and J ends lost 7 bases and 8 bases, in that order; junction bases with no gene match: 8. The CDR3 spans 14 residues. The CDR3, as DNA: TGTGCCAGCCGACCGAACAGGGGGTATTCACCCCTCCACTTT. Translation gives CASRPNRGYSPLHF.

This clone was detected once. The rearrangement joins TRBV5-8 to TRBJ1-2; D possibly corresponds to TRBD1 (6 bases). This CDR3 has 15 amino acids. With 4 bases removed from V and 8 bases from J, the gap between germline ends came to 21 bases. CDR1 is SGHTS, CDR2 YDEGEE, per germline. CDR3 region: CASSSHLQGFVGYTF. The CDR3 nucleotides are TGTGCCAGCAGCAGTCATCTACAGGGTTTCGTCGGCTACACCTTC.

This clone was seen a single time. V gene TRBV7-2 combines with J gene TRBJ2-1; 7 bases align to TRBD2. The trim removed 4 bases at V and 0 bases at J, leaving 6 bases unmatched. Germline-derived CDR1 and CDR2 are SGHTA and FQGNSA. CDR3 length equals 16 residues. The CDR3 bases are TGTGCCAGCAGCTCACTAGCGCTACGCTCCTACAATGAGCAGTTCTTC. Its protein product is CASSSLALRSYNEQFF.